This T cell receptor beta chain was observed in a study of blood T cell repertoires in COVID-19 (TCRdb year 2020). In the study overall: Samples covering the acute and convalescent phases of COVID-19 were provided by collaborators in the United States, Italy and Spain. The prospective study material was composed of cDNA or gDNA derived from T cells, B-cell-depleted T cells, or PBMCs. Deeply sampled blood TCRbeta repertoires from subjects exposed to, actively infected with, or recovered from COVID-19 were included in the dataset. The sample metadata nearly always contained a de-identified subject ID, COVID-19 status, age in years and sex. The repertoires were released in a freely available public database intended as a resource for research on the immune response to SARS-CoV-2. The samples were drawn from the first 160 participants of the ongoing ImmuneRACE study and from some 1,300 subjects provided by 6 global collaborators. HLA class I and class II types, where available, came from metadata supplied by the sample provider rather than from assay-based typing. Broad study findings and their caveats: Clinical and demographic metadata were provided uncurated, with the amount varying by source and participant.

The immunoSEQ Assay, a bias-controlled multiplex PCR, was used to amplify TCRbeta CDR3 regions from genomic DNA. The original pipeline was this. The number of nucleated cells in each sample was estimated from the amplification of reference gene primers within the assay. To quantify the absolute abundance of each unique TCRbeta CDR3 rearrangement, sequence reads were collapsed and filtered. Productive Simpson clonality was computed per sample as the square root of Simpson's diversity index over productive rearrangements. This is the immuneACCESS table as TCRdb keeps it, with only in-frame sequences that have V and J called. A part of the clones is gone; compared with another copy, unresolved V genes explain less than half, and the rest is unexplained. From that table come the V and J calls and clone size; the DNA was used to work out D and trimming. A total of some 370,000 clones appear in this sample, over 80% of them only once. The top ten constitute over 4.5% of the sample.

The CDR3 spans 17 residues, from the cysteine through the phenylalanine. Only the CDR3 DNA stays, 51 bases, in frame from base 1. The germline V gene (reference sequence) gives CDR1 as SGHNT and CDR2 as YYREEE. V is reduced by 4 bases and J by 0 bases, leaving a spacing of 19 bases between them. This clone was detected only a few times. What antigen it recognizes has not been identified. No base quality values were provided; no much bigger clone lies one nucleotide off. In the prospective study, participants were roughly 18 to 100 years old, resided in 20 to 30 geographic areas of the United States, and were enrolled through a virtual design. To assign participants to cohorts, the prospective study relied on clinical history that participants themselves reported in a screening survey and a study questionnaire. Recovered participants in ImmuneRACE Cohort 3 were defined as having two consecutive negative NP/OP PCR tests, clearance from a healthcare professional, or resolution of symptoms. In the prospective study, whole blood, serum and a nasopharyngeal or oropharyngeal swab were collected from each participant by mobile phlebotomists. Additional blood draws and questionnaires over an approximately two-month period could optionally be provided by prospective study participants. Prospective study blood samples were shipped either frozen or at room temperature before DNA extraction.

Sequencing input: PBMCs or T cells enriched from blood (not recorded which). The receptor chain draws on TRBV5-4 and TRBJ1-1; the D region possibly corresponds to TRBD1 (5 bases align). The origin of this receptor is a woman aged 45-60 years who had recovered from COVID-19. The nucleotide sequence reads as follows: TGTGCCAGCAGCCCTGTAGGGACTTCAACCATGAACACTGAAGCTTTCTTT. This is translated as CASSPVGTSTMNTEAFF.